This entry features one T cell receptor beta chain sequence. The germline V gene encodes CDR1 MGHRA and CDR2 YSYEKL. CDR3 length: 16 amino acids. The ends were cut back, 3 bases at V and 0 bases at J, with 11 bases in the middle. Without exception, participants with HIV were treated in the United States. The entry originates in a study of long-term antiretroviral therapy in people with HIV. Investigators performed immunoSEQ version v3.0 at survey level. Profiling relied on immunoSEQ multiplex PCR, and the TCRdb table lists in-frame clones only, not all of them. The sample has 10,000 to 11,000 clones, about four fifths seen once.

This clonotype originated in a man aged 35 to 55 with HIV. J is TRBJ1-4 and V is TRBV4-1; D is possibly TRBD1 (5 bases). The source material was unsorted PBMCs, sampled 1.8 years after starting antiretroviral therapy. CDR3 nucleotide sequence: TGCGCCAGCAGCCAGGAGACAGCAACAACTAATGAAAAACTGTTTTTT. As protein: CASSQETATTNEKLFF.